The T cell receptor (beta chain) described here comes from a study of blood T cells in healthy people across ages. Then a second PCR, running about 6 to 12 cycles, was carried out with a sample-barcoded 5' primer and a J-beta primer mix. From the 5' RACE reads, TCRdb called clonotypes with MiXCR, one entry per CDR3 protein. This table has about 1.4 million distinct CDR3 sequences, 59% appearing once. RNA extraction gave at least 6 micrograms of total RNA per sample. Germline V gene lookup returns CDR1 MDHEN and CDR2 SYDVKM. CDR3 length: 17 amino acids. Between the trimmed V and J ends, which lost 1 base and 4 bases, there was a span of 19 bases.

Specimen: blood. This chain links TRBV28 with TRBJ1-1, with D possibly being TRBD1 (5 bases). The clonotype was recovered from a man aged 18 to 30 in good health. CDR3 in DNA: TGTGCCAGCAGTTTATTAGGAGGGGAGACAGTGAGCACTGAAGCTTTCTTT. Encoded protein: CASSLLGGETVSTEAFF.